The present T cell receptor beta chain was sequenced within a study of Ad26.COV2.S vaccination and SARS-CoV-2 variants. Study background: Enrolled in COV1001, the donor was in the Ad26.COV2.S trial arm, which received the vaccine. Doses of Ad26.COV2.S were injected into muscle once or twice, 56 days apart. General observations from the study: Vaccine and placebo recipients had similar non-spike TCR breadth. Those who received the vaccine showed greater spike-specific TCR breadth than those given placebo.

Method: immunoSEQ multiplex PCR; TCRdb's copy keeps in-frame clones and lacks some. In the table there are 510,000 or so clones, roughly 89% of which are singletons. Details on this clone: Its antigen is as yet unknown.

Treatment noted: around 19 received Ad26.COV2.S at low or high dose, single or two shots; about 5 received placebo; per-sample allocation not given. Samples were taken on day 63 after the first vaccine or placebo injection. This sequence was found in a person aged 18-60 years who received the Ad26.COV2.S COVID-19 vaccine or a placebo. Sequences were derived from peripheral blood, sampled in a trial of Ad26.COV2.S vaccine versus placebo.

The CDR3 DNA sequence: TGTGCCAGCAGCCATCAGGACAGCTCCTACGAGCAGTACTTC. It is translated as CASSHQDSSYEQYF. V is TRBV3-1 (or the pseudogene TRBV3-2) and J is TRBJ2-7; D perhaps matches TRBD1 (6 bases). CDR3 length: 14 amino acids. Germline V lookup: CDR1 LGHDT, CDR2 YNNKEL (reference sequence). V gave up 3 bases and J gave up 0 bases, with 9 bases separating them.